These 7 T cell receptor beta chains share one sample of origin, sequenced in a study of Graves' ophthalmopathy and Graves' hyperthyroidism. Researchers took RNA transcripts and amplified TCR beta CDR3 regions from them. First-round RT-PCR with HTBI primers preceded a second-round multiplex PCR. One entry per CDR3 protein results from TCRdb running MiXCR on the multiplex PCR reads. The sample has approximately 700,000 distinct CDR3 sequences; roughly two fifths are singletons. Sequencing used peripheral blood. The receptors stem from an adult man with Graves' ophthalmopathy.

This clonotype has at least ten counts. V usage is TRBV5-6 and J usage is TRBJ2-5; 7 bases match TRBD1. The ends lost 4 bases at V and 5 bases at J; junction bases unmatched: 14. The CDR3 totals 16 residues. Germline V CDR1 and CDR2: SGHDT, YYEEEE. Here the CDR3 reads CASSPSDRVVGETQYF. CDR3 DNA sequence: TGTGCCAGCAGCCCCTCAGACAGGGTTGTTGGGGAGACCCAGTACTTC.

The chain links TRBV4-2 to TRBJ2-2; D perhaps matches TRBD2 (6 bases). The CDR3 length is 16 residues. Between the trimmed V and J ends, which lost 8 bases and 9 bases, there was a span of 25 bases. Germline V gene lookup returns CDR1 LGHNA and CDR2 YNFKEQ. The CDR3 protein is CASGGTGTLVSRELFF. CDR3 DNA sequence: TGTGCCAGCGGGGGAACCGGGACTCTCGTTTCGAGGGAGCTGTTTTTT.

This clonotype was recorded many times. The chain is built from TRBV9 and TRBJ1-2; TRBD1 might be the D (5 bases). The CDR3 is 15 residues long. CDR1 is SGDLS, CDR2 YYNGEE, per germline. V was clipped by 1 base and J by 3 bases, with 13 bases between them. This CDR3 reads CASSVTQETDYGYTF. The CDR3 DNA reads as TGTGCCAGCAGCGTAACACAGGAGACGGACTATGGCTACACCTTC. The complete variable domain, with remaining parts taken from reference TRBV9 and TRBJ1-2, reads DSGVTQTPKHLITATGQRVTLRCSPRSGDLSVYWYQQSLDQGLQFLIQYYNGEERAKGNILERFSAQQFPDLHSELNLSSLELGDSALYFCASSVTQETDYGYTFGSGTRLTVV.

Details on this clonotype: Mismatch with germline at one junction end may stem from a read error. The chain couples TRBV7-9 to TRBJ2-7; the match to TRBD2 covers 16 bases. The germline V gene encodes CDR1 SEHNR and CDR2 FQNEAQ (reference sequence). CDR3 length: 18 residues. CDR3: CASSQAGLAGGPGDEQYF. Here the CDR3 DNA reads TGCGCCAGCAGCCAAGCGGGACTAGCGGGAGGGCCAGGCGACGAGCAGTACTTC. The full variable domain, its missing parts supplied by reference TRBV7-9 and TRBJ2-7, is DTGVSQNPRHKITKRGQNVTFRCDPISEHNRLYWYRQTLGQGPEFLTYFQNEAQLEKSRLLSDRFSAERPKGSFSTLEIQRTEQGDSAMYLCASSQAGLAGGPGDEQYFGPGTRLTVT.

This clonotype was picked up a small number of times. One base away lies a much larger clone, so this may be a sequencing read error. The CDR3 region is CATSRDKGRDRQETQYF. In DNA, the CDR3 is TGTGCCACCAGCAGAGATAAGGGACGGGACCGGCAAGAGACCCAGTACTTC. The V gene is TRBV15, the J gene TRBJ2-5; either TRBD1 or TRBD2 may fit D (5 bases each). Trimming removed 0 bases at V and 2 bases at J, with 16 bases between. This CDR3 contains 17 residues. Germline values: CDR1 LNHNV, CDR2 YYDKDF (reference sequence). Together with reference TRBV15 and TRBJ2-5, the CDR3 gives the full variable domain: DAMVIQNPRYQVTQFGKPVTLSCSQTLNHNVMYWYQQKSSQAPKLLFHYYDKDFNNEADTPDNFQSRRPNTSFCFLDIRSPGLGDTAMYLCATSRDKGRDRQETQYFGPGTRLLVL.

This clonotype was recorded many times. V and J are TRBV7-9 and TRBJ2-5; 9 positions match TRBD2. The germline V gene has CDR1 SEHNR and CDR2 FQNEAQ (reference sequence). Trimming removed 1 base from V and 5 bases from J; junction bases left unmatched: 8. The length of the CDR3 is 16 residues. Written as DNA, the CDR3 is TGTGCCAGCAGCTTAGGACTTAGCGGGAGTTACGAGACCCAGTACTTC. Amino acids: CASSLGLSGSYETQYF.

The table lists this clonotype with many counts. The chain is built from TRBV7-3 and TRBJ2-7; the match to TRBD2 covers 8 bases. V lost 2 bases and J lost 5; bases outside the gene matches: 5. CDR1 and CDR2 (germline): SGHTA, FQGTGA. This CDR3 region has 14 residues. The CDR3 DNA follows: TGTGCCAGCAGCTTAGCGGGAGGATCTAACGAGCAGTACTTC. Encoded protein: CASSLAGGSNEQYF.